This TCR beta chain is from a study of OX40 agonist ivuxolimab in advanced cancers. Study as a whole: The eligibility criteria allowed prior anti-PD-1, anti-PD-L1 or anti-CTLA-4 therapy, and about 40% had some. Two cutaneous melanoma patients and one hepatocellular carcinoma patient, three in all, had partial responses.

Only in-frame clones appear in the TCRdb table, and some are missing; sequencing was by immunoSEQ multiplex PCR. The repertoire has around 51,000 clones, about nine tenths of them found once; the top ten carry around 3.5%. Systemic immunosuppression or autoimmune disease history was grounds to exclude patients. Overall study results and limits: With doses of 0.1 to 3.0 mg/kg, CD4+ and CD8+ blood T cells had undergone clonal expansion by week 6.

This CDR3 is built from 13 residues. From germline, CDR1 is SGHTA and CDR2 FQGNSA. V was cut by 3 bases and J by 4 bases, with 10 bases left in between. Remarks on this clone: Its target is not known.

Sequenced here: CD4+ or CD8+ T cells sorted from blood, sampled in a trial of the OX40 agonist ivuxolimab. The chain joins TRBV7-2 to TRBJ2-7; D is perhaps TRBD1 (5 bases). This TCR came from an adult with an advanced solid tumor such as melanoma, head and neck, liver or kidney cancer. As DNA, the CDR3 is TGTGCCAGCAGCTTGGGGCGGCTTTACGAGCAGTACTTC. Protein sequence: CASSLGRLYEQYF.